Following are 10 T cell receptor beta chains from one sample sequenced in a study of blood T cell repertoires in COVID-19. Sequenced by immunoSEQ multiplex PCR; TCRdb stores in-frame clones only, minus some. Of more than 200,000 clones in the sample, around 86% were seen once. The sequencing sample was made of peripheral blood. These receptors were taken from a woman of 80 years or more with COVID-19, enrolled during active disease.

The J gene is TRBJ2-2, the V gene TRBV27, with D unclear. The CDR3 length is 14 residues. Trimming took 2 bases from V and 1 from J, leaving 5 bases between them. Germline CDR1 reads MNHEY; CDR2 reads SMNVEV (reference sequence). The CDR3 protein is CASSLARNTGELFF. The DNA for the CDR3 is TGTGCCAGCAGTTTAGCCAGGAACACCGGGGAGCTGTTTTTT.

This chain joins TRBV30 and TRBJ2-7; D unresolved. This CDR3 has 14 amino acids. V gave up 3 bases and J gave up 2 bases, with 14 bases separating them. Germline V lookup: CDR1 GTSNPN, CDR2 SVGIG (reference sequence). CDR3 sequence reads: CAWRLAFGPYEQYF. The CDR3 region has the DNA TGTGCCTGGAGACTCGCGTTCGGTCCCTACGAGCAGTACTTC.

This clone turned up a few times. The V call is TRBV18, the J call TRBJ1-2; 10 bases are shared with TRBD1. The CDR3 has 15 residues. The V gene end was trimmed by 6 bases and the J gene end by 2 bases; junction bases not matched to a gene: 6. Looked up from germline, CDR1 is KGHSH and CDR2 is LQKENI. CDR3 DNA: TGTGCCAGCTCTCGTCCGGGACAGGGGAACTATGGCTACACCTTC. Translated, it gives CASSRPGQGNYGYTF.

This clone was observed a handful of times. The chain couples TRBV28 to TRBJ1-2, with D possibly being TRBD1 (5 bases). From germline, CDR1 is MDHEN and CDR2 SYDVKM. Trimming shortened V by 4 bases and J by 5 bases, and 14 bases separated the two germline ends. The CDR3 contains 14 residues. CDR3 loop: CASSSPAGVYGYTF. The CDR3 region has the DNA TGTGCCAGCAGTTCTCCGGCGGGGGTATATGGCTACACCTTC.

The chain joins TRBV7-8 to TRBJ1-3; 11 nucleotides line up with TRBD1. V was clipped by 5 bases and J by 7 bases; unmatched bases: 7. The CDR3 sequence is 15 residues long. From germline, CDR1 is SGHVS and CDR2 FQNEAQ. CDR3 nucleotides: TGTGCCAGCAGCACCCGCCGGGACAGGGGGAACACCATATATTTT. Translated: CASSTRRDRGNTIYF.

The chain couples TRBV11-3 to TRBJ2-2; the match to TRBD2 covers 9 bases. The V gene's germline CDR1 is SGHNT and CDR2 YENEEA. The CDR3 spans 18 residues. V shed 0 bases and J 2 bases; nucleotides not matched to a gene: 7. CDR3 loop: CASSLEDLAGPNTGELFF. The DNA for the CDR3 is TGTGCCAGCAGCTTAGAGGACCTAGCGGGACCTAACACCGGGGAGCTGTTTTTT.

This chain joins TRBV5-1 and TRBJ1-2, with a possible D match to TRBD1 (6 bases). Germline CDR1 and CDR2: SGHRS and YFSETQ. Trimming took 4 bases from V and 3 from J, leaving 10 bases between them. The CDR3 is made up of 13 amino acids. CDR3 loop: CASSPRQDYGYTF. Written as DNA, the CDR3 is TGCGCCAGCAGCCCCCGACAGGACTATGGCTACACCTTC.

J is TRBJ1-5 and V is TRBV10-3; 7 bases match TRBD1. The V segment lost 3 bases and the J segment 4 bases; nucleotides outside the gene matches: 6. The CDR3 extends over 15 amino acids. The V gene's germline CDR1 is ENHRY and CDR2 SYGVKD. The CDR3 sequence is CAISDSGTANQPQHF. In DNA form, the CDR3 reads TGTGCCATCAGTGACTCCGGGACAGCTAATCAGCCCCAGCATTTT.

V is TRBV6-5 and J is TRBJ1-3, with D possibly TRBD1 on 5 matching bases. The germline V gene encodes CDR1 MNHEY and CDR2 SVGAGI. The CDR3 spans 13 residues. Trimming took 8 bases from V and 4 from J, leaving 12 bases between them. CDR3 bases: TGTGCCAGCGGCCCACAGGTCGGAAACACCATATATTTT. Translating gives CASGPQVGNTIYF.

This chain connects TRBV29-1 to TRBJ2-2; tentative D call: TRBD2 (5 bases). CDR1 SQVTM and CDR2 ANQGSEA come from the germline V gene. The CDR3 runs 15 residues. The V end was cut by 2 bases, the J end by 1 base, with 11 bases between. The CDR3 sequence is CSVESFRGNTGELFF. CDR3 coding DNA: TGCAGCGTTGAATCTTTCCGGGGGAACACCGGGGAGCTGTTTTTT.